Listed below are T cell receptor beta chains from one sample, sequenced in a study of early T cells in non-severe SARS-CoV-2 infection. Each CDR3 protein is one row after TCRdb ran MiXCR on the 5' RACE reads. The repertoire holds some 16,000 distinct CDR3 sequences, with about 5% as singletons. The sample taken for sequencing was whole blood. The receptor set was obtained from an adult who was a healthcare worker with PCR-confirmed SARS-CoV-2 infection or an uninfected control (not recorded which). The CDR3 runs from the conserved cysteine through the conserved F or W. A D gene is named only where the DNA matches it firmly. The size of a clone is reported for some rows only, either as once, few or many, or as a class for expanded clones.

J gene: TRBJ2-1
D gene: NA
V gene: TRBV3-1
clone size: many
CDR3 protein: CASSRTTTRNEQFF
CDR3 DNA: TGTGCCAGCAGCCGGACTACCACCCGCAATGAGCAGTTCTTC

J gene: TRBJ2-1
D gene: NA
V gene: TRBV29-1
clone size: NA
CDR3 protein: CSVAGSYNEQFF
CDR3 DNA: TGCAGCGTTGCAGGCTCCTACAATGAGCAGTTCTTC

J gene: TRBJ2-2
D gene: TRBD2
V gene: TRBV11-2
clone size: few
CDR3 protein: CASSPGTSGNTGELFF
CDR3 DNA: TGTGCCAGCAGCCCTGGGACTAGCGGTAACACCGGGGAGCTGTTTTTT

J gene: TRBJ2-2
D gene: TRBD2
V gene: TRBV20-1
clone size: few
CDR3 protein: CSARDLLAGVLTGELFF
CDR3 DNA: TGCAGTGCTAGAGATCTCCTAGCGGGAGTTTTGACCGGGGAGCTGTTTTTT

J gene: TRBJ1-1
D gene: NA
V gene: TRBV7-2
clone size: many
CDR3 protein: CASSQIMGGTEAFF
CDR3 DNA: TGTGCCAGCAGTCAAATCATGGGTGGGACTGAAGCTTTCTTT

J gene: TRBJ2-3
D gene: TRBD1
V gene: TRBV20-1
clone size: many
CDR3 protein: CSARDPAGGEVTQYF
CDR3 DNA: TGCAGTGCTAGAGATCCAGCAGGGGGCGAAGTAACGCAGTATTTT

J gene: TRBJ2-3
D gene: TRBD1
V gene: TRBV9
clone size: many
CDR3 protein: CASSAGTGEGNTQYF
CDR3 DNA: TGTGCCAGCAGCGCGGGGACAGGGGAAGGTAATACGCAGTATTTT

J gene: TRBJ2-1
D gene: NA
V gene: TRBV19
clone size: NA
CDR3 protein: CASRYDSNLYNEQFF
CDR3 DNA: TGTGCCAGTAGGTATGACAGCAACTTATACAATGAGCAGTTCTTC

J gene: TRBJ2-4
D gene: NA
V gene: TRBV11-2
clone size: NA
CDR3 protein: CASSPPGHLNIQYF
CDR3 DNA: TGTGCCAGCAGCCCACCGGGACACCTAAACATTCAGTACTTC

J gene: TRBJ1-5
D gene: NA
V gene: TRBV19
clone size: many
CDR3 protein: CASSIGGGGNQPQHF
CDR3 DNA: TGTGCCAGTAGTATCGGTGGGGGTGGCAATCAGCCCCAGCATTTT

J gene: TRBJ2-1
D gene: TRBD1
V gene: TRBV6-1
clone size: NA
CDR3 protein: CASEGTGVNEQFF
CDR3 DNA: TGTGCCAGCGAAGGGACAGGGGTCAATGAGCAGTTCTTC

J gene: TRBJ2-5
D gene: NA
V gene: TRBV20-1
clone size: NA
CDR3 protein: CSARDPGLSQETQYF
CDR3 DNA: TGCAGTGCTAGAGATCCCGGACTAAGCCAAGAGACCCAGTACTTC

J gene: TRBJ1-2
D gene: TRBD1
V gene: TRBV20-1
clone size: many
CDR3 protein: CSASKSGQDYGYTF
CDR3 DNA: TGCAGTGCGAGTAAGTCGGGACAGGACTATGGCTACACCTTC

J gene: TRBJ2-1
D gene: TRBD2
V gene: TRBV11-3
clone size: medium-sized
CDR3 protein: CASSSGLAENNEQFF
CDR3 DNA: TGTGCCAGCAGCTCCGGACTAGCGGAAAACAATGAGCAGTTCTTC

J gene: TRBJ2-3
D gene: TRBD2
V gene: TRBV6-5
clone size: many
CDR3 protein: CASSEFLGHLAGATDTQYF
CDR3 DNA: TGTGCCAGCAGTGAATTCCTGGGACACCTAGCGGGAGCCACAGATACGCAGTATTTT

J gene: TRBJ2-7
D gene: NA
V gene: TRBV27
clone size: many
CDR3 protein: CANRPVAYEQYF
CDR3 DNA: TGTGCCAATCGCCCCGTAGCCTACGAGCAGTACTTC

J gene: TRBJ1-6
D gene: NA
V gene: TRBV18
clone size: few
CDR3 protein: CASSQSSYNSPLHF
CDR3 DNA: TGTGCCAGCTCTCAAAGCTCCTATAATTCACCCCTCCACTTT

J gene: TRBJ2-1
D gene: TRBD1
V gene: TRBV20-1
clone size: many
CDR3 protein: CSARERDRVREQFF
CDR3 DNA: TGCAGTGCTAGAGAGCGGGACAGGGTCCGTGAGCAGTTCTTC

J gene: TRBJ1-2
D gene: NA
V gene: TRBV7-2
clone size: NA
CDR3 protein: CASSLAQKVEGYTF
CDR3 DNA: TGTGCCAGCAGCTTAGCGCAGAAGGTGGAAGGCTACACCTTC

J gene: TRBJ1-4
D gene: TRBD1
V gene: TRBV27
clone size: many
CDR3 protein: CASREQGDGKLFF
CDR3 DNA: TGTGCCAGCAGAGAGCAGGGGGACGGGAAACTGTTTTTT

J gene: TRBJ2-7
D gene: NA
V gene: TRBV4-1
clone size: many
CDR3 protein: CASSQKQGESSYEQYF
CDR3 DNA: TGCGCCAGCAGCCAAAAACAGGGCGAGAGCTCCTACGAGCAGTACTTC

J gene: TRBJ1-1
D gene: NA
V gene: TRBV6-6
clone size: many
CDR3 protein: CASSFRTVETEAFF
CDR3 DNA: TGTGCCAGCAGTTTCCGAACAGTGGAAACTGAAGCTTTCTTT

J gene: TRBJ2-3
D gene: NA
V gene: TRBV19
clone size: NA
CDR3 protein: CASSIDLQGYRQYF
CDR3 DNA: TGTGCCAGTAGTATAGATCTGCAGGGGTATAGGCAGTATTTT

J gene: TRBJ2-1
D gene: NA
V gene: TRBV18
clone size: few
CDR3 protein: CASSPGTRVYNEQFF
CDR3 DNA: TGTGCCAGCTCACCCGGGACAAGAGTCTACAATGAGCAGTTCTTC

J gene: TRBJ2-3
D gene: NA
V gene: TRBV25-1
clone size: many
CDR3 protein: CASSQIQADTQYF
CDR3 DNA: TGTGCCAGCAGTCAAATCCAGGCAGATACGCAGTATTTT

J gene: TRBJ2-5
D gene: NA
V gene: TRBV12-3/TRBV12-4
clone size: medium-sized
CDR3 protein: CASSDSGLSFETQYF
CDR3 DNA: TGTGCCAGCAGCGACTCGGGACTCAGCTTTGAGACCCAGTACTTC

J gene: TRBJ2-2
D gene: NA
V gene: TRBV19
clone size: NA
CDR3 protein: CATADTNTGELFF
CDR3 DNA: TGTGCCACCGCGGACACGAACACCGGGGAGCTGTTTTTT

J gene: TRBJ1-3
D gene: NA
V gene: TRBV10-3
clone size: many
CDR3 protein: CAISDPGHSGNTIYF
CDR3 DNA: TGTGCCATCAGTGATCCGGGACACTCTGGAAACACCATATATTTT

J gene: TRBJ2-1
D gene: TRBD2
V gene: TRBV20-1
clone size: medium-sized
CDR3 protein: CSARDPWTSGSSEQFF
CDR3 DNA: TGCAGTGCTAGAGATCCCTGGACTAGCGGGAGTAGCGAGCAGTTCTTC

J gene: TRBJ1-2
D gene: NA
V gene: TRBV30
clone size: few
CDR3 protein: CAWSGFRSFYGYTF
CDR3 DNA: TGTGCCTGGAGTGGCTTCAGGAGCTTCTATGGCTACACCTTC

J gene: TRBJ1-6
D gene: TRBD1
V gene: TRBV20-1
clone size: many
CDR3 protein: CSARDRDRPSPLHF
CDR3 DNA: TGCAGTGCTAGAGACCGGGACAGACCCTCACCCCTCCACTTT

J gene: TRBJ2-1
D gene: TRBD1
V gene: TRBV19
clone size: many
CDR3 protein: CASGTGAPEQFF
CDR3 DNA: TGTGCCAGTGGAACAGGGGCCCCCGAGCAGTTCTTC

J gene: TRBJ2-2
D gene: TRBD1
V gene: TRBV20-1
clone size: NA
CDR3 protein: CSAREGGRTGELFF
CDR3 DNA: TGCAGTGCTAGAGAAGGGGGCCGCACCGGGGAGCTGTTTTTT

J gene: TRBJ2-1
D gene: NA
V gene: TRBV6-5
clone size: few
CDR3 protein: CASSGGAISYNEQFF
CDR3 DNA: TGTGCCAGCAGTGGGGGGGCGATCTCCTACAATGAGCAGTTCTTC

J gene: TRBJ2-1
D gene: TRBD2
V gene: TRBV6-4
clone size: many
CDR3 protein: CASSDKPGTSGEQFF
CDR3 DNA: TGTGCCAGCAGTGACAAACCCGGGACTAGCGGAGAGCAGTTCTTC

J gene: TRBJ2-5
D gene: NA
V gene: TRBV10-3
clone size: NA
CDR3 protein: CAISVGGSKETQYF
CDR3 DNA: TGTGCCATCAGTGTAGGGGGAAGTAAAGAGACCCAGTACTTC

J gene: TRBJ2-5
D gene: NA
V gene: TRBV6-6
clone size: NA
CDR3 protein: CASSNRPGNQETQYF
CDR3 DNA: TGTGCCAGCAGCAACCGTCCTGGTAACCAAGAGACCCAGTACTTC

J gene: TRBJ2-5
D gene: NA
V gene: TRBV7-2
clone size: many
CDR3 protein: CASSLRGPETQYF
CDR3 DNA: TGTGCCAGCAGCCTCAGGGGTCCGGAGACCCAGTACTTC

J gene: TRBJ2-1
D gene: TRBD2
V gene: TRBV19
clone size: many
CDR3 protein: CASSIDRLAGWNEQFF
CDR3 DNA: TGTGCCAGTAGTATAGATAGACTAGCGGGATGGAATGAGCAGTTCTTC

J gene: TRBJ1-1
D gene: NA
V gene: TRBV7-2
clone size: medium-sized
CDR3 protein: CASSLVAGNTEAFF
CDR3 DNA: TGTGCCAGCAGCTTGGTGGCGGGGAACACTGAAGCTTTCTTT

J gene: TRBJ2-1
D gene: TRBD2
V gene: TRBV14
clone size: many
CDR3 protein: CASSHGTSGRWNEQFF
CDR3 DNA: TGTGCCAGCAGCCACGGGACTAGCGGGAGGTGGAATGAGCAGTTCTTC

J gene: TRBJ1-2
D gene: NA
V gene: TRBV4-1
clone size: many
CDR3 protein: CASSQVAFYGYTF
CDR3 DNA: TGCGCCAGCAGCCAAGTAGCCTTCTATGGCTACACCTTC

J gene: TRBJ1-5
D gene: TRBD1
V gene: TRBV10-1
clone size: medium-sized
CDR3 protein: CAIARFHRGRNQPQHF
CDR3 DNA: TGCGCCATCGCCCGATTTCACAGGGGACGCAATCAGCCCCAGCATTTT

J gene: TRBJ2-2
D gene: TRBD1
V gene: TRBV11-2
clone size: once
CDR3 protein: CASSFSLGTGATGELFF
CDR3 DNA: TGTGCCAGCAGCTTTTCGTTGGGGACAGGAGCCACCGGGGAGCTGTTTTTT

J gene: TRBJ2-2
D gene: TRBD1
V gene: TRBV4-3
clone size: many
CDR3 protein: CASRGVTGPGELFF
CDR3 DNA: TGCGCCAGCAGGGGGGTGACAGGGCCCGGGGAGCTGTTTTTT

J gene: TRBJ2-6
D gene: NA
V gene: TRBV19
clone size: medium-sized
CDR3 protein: CASSIAARTAGANVLTF
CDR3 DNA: TGTGCCAGTAGTATTGCTGCCAGGACGGCTGGGGCCAACGTCCTGACTTTC

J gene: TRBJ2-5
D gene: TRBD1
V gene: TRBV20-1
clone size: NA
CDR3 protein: CSARDLGQGRQETQYF
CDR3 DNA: TGCAGTGCTAGAGATCTTGGACAGGGAAGGCAAGAGACCCAGTACTTC

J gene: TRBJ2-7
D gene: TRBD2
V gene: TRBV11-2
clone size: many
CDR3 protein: CASSLARGGSGYEQYF
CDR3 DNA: TGTGCCAGCAGCTTAGCCCGAGGCGGGAGTGGCTACGAGCAGTACTTC

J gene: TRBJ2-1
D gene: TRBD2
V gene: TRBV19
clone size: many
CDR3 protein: CASTSLAIRPGNEQFF
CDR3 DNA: TGTGCCAGTACCTCACTAGCGATACGACCCGGAAATGAGCAGTTCTTC

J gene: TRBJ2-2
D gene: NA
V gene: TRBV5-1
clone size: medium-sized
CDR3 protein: CASSIGQNTGELFF
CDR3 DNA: TGCGCCAGCAGCATTGGACAGAATACCGGGGAGCTGTTTTTT

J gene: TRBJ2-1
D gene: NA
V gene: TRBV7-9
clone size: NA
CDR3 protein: CASGETGRRYNEQFF
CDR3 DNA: TGTGCCAGCGGAGAAACGGGACGCAGGTACAATGAGCAGTTCTTC

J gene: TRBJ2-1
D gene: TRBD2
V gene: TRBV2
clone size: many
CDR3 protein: CASSPYIAGTSSYNEQFF
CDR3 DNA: TGTGCCAGCAGTCCTTATATAGCGGGTACGAGCTCCTACAATGAGCAGTTCTTC

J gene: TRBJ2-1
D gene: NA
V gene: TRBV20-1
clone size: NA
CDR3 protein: CSAPPGLGNNEQFF
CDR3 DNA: TGCAGTGCTCCCCCTGGCCTAGGGAACAATGAGCAGTTCTTC